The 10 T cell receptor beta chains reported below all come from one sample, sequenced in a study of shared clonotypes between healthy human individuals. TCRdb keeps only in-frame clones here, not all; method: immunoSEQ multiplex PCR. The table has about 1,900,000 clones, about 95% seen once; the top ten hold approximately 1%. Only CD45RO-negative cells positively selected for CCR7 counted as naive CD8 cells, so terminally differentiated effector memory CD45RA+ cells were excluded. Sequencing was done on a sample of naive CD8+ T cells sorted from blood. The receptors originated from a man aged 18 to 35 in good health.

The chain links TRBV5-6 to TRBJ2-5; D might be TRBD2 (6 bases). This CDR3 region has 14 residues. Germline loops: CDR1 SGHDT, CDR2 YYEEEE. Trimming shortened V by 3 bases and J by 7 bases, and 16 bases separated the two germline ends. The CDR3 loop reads CASSSLTLEGTQYF. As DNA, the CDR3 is TGTGCCAGCAGCTCCCTTACACTGGAGGGGACCCAGTACTTC.

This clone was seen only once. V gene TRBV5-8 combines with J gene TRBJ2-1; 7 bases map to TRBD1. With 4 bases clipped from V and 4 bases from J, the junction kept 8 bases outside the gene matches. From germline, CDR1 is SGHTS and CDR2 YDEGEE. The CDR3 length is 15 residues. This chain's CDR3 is CASSLRQGPYNEQFF. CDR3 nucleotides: TGTGCCAGCAGCCTGAGACAGGGACCGTACAATGAGCAGTTCTTC.

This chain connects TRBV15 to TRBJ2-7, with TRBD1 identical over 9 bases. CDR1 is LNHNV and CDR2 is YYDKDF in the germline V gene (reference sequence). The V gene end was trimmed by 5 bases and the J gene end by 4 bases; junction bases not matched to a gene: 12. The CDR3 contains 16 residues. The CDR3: CATSDRPTQGAYEQYF. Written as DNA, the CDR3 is TGTGCCACCAGCGATCGCCCAACACAGGGGGCTTACGAGCAGTACTTC. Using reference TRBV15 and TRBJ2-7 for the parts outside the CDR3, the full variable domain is DAMVIQNPRYQVTQFGKPVTLSCSQTLNHNVMYWYQQKSSQAPKLLFHYYDKDFNNEADTPDNFQSRRPNTSFCFLDIRSPGLGDTAMYLCATSDRPTQGAYEQYFGPGTRLTVT.

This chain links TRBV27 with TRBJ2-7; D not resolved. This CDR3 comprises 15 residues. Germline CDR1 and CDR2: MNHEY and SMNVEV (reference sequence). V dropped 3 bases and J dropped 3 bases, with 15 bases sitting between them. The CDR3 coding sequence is TGTGCCAGCAGTTTCACGGTAGGGCGAGACTACGAGCAGTACTTC. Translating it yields CASSFTVGRDYEQYF.

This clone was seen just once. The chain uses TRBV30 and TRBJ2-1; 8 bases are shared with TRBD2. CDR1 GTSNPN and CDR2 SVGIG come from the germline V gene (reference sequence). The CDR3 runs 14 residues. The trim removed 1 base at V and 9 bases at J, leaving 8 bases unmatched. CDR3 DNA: TGTGCCTGGAGTGACCTCCCGGGGGGGCCTGAGCAGTTCTTC. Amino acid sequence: CAWSDLPGGPEQFF.

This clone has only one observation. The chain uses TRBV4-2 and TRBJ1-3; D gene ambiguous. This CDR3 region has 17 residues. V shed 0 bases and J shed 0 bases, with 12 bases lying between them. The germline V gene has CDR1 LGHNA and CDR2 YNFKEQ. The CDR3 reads CASSQDEGLSSGNTIYF. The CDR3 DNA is TGTGCCAGCAGCCAAGATGAAGGTTTATCCTCTGGAAACACCATATATTTT.

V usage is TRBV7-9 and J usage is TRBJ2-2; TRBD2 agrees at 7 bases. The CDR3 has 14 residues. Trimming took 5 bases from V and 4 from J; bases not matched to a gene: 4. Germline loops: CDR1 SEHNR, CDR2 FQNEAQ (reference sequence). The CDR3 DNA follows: TGTGCCAGCAGCGGGACTATTTCCACCGGGGAGCTGTTTTTT. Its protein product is CASSGTISTGELFF.

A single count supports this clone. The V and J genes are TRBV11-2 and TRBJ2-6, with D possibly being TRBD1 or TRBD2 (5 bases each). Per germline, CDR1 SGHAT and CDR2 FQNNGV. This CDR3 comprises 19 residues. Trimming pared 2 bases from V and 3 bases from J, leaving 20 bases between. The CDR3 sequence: CASSLSGDPRDGGANVLTF. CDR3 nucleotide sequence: TGTGCCAGCAGCTTAAGTGGGGACCCAAGGGATGGTGGGGCCAACGTCCTGACTTTC.

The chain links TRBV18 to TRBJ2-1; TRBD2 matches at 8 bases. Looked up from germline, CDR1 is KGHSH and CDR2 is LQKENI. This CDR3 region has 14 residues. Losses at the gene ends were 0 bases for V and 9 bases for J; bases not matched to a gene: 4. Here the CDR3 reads CASSPPGLVPEQFF. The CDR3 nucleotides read TGTGCCAGCTCACCACCGGGACTAGTGCCTGAGCAGTTCTTC.

The CDR3 protein is CASSDGPGLNTEAFF. Here the CDR3 DNA reads TGTGCCAGCAGTGACGGCCCAGGGCTGAACACTGAAGCTTTCTTT. The chain has TRBV6-1 and TRBJ1-1; perhaps TRBD1 as D (5 bases). This CDR3 spans 15 amino acids. CDR1 and CDR2 (germline): MNHNS, SASEGT. The V end lost 3 bases, the J end lost 0 bases, and 11 bases lay between the germline ends.